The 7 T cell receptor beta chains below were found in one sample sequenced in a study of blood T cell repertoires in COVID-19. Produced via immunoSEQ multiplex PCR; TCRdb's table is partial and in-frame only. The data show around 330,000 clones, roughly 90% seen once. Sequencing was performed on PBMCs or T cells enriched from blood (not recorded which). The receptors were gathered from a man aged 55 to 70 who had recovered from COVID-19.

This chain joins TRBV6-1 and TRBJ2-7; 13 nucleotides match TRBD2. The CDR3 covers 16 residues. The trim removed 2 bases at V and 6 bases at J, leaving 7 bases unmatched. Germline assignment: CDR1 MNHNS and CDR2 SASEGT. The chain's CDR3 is CASSESWGLAGLEQYF. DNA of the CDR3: TGTGCCAGCAGTGAATCTTGGGGACTAGCGGGGCTCGAGCAGTACTTC.

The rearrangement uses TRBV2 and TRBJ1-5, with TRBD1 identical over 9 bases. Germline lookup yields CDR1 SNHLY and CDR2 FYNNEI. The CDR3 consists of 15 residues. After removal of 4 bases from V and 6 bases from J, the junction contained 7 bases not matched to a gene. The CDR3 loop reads CASSVRQGGTQPQHF. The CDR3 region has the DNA TGTGCCAGCAGTGTGAGACAGGGGGGGACTCAGCCCCAGCATTTT. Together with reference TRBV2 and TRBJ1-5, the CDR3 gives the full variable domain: EPEVTQTPSHQVTQMGQEVILRCVPISNHLYFYWYRQILGQKVEFLVSFYNNEISEKSEIFDDQFSVERPDGSNFTLKIRSTKLEDSAMYFCASSVRQGGTQPQHFGDGTRLSIL.

CDR3 region: CAWSDRGSGGNTIYF. CDR3 coding DNA: TGTGCCTGGAGTGACCGGGGGAGCGGAGGAAACACCATATATTTT. The chain combines TRBV30 with TRBJ1-3; possible D gene TRBD1, 5 bases. Trimming pared 1 base from V and 4 bases from J, leaving 14 bases between. Looked up from germline, CDR1 is GTSNPN and CDR2 is SVGIG (reference sequence). The CDR3 consists of 15 residues.

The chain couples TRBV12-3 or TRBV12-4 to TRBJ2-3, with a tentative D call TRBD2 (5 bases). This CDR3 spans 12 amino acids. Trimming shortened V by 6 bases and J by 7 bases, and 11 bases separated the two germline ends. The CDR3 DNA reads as TGTGCCAGCAGGGACGGGGTTCATACGCAGTATTTT. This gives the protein CASRDGVHTQYF.

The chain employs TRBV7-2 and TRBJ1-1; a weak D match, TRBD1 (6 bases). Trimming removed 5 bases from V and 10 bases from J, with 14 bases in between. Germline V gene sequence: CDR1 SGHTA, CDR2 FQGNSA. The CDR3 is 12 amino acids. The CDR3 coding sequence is TGTGCCAGCAGCCGCACCCAGGGGCCAGCTTTCTTT. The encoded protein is CASSRTQGPAFF.

As DNA, the CDR3 is TGCGCCAGCAGCTTGAGAAACAGTAATGAAAAACTGTTTTTT. Translating it yields CASSLRNSNEKLFF. The chain joins TRBV5-1 to TRBJ1-4; D gene uncertain. This CDR3 is built from 14 residues. Trimming shortened V by 1 base and J by 4 bases, and 8 bases separated the two germline ends. Germline assignment: CDR1 SGHRS and CDR2 YFSETQ.

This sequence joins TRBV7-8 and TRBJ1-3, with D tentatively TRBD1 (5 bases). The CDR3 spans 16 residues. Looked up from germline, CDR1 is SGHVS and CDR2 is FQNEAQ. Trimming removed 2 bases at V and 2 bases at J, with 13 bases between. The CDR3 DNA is TGTGCCAGCAGCTTACAGGGACTTGGGGCTGGAAACACCATATATTTT. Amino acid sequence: CASSLQGLGAGNTIYF.